A single sample gave rise to the 4 T cell receptor beta chains below, sequenced in a study of Ad26.COV2.S vaccination and SARS-CoV-2 variants (dated by TCRdb to the early 2020s). The treatment or condition label of this sample denotes: some 20 received Ad26.COV2.S at low or high dose, single or two shots; a few received placebo; per-sample allocation not given. For vaccine and placebo recipients, the sequenced repertoires came from samples collected on day 63 after the first injection. The library was made by the immunoSEQ multiplex PCR assay. TCRdb obtained this table from immuneACCESS and retained in-frame rearrangements with V and J assigned. These tables miss some clones; where compared with another copy, unresolved V genes account for less than half of the shortfall, and the remainder is unexplained. For this sample there are 300,000 to 350,000 clones; roughly 89% appear just once. The ten largest account for about 5% of the sample.

This sample comprised peripheral blood, obtained in a trial of Ad26.COV2.S vaccine versus placebo. Every receptor here comes from a person aged 18-60 years who received the Ad26.COV2.S COVID-19 vaccine or a placebo.

The chain employs TRBV7-9 and TRBJ1-1, with 7 bases matching TRBD1. V shed 5 bases, J shed 1 base, and the junction held 4 bases outside the gene matches. The CDR3 spans 14 residues. Germline V gives CDR1 SEHNR, CDR2 FQNEAQ (reference sequence). CDR3 residues: CASSRQGWNTEAFF. The CDR3 region has the DNA TGTGCCAGCAGCCGACAGGGCTGGAACACTGAAGCTTTCTTT.

This chain joins TRBV2 and TRBJ1-1; unclear D gene. V was trimmed by 1 base and J by 3 bases, leaving 12 bases between them. CDR3 length: 15 amino acids. Germline CDR1 SNHLY, CDR2 FYNNEI. The chain's CDR3 is CASSEEGVGYTEAFF. In DNA, the CDR3 is TGTGCCAGCAGTGAAGAGGGTGTAGGGTACACTGAAGCTTTCTTT. Full variable domain (outside the CDR3, taken from reference TRBV2 and TRBJ1-1): EPEVTQTPSHQVTQMGQEVILRCVPISNHLYFYWYRQILGQKVEFLVSFYNNEISEKSEIFDDQFSVERPDGSNFTLKIRSTKLEDSAMYFCASSEEGVGYTEAFFGQGTRLTVV.

This chain uses TRBV15 with TRBJ2-6; D gene uncertain. CDR3 length equals 15 residues. The V and J ends lost 0 bases and 0 bases respectively, with 3 bases between them. Germline assignment: CDR1 LNHNV and CDR2 YYDKDF (reference sequence). In nucleotides, the CDR3 is TGTGCCACCAGCAGAGATGACTCTGGGGCCAACGTCCTGACTTTC. It specifies CATSRDDSGANVLTF.

The V gene is TRBV9, the J gene TRBJ2-1, with TRBD1 matching over 7 bases. Germline values: CDR1 SGDLS, CDR2 YYNGEE. Unmatched junction bases numbered 6, after V lost 1 base and J lost 8 bases. The CDR3 has 14 residues. CDR3 nucleotide sequence: TGTGCCAGCAGCGTAAGATTAGGGGGCTATGAGCAGTTCTTC. It yields the protein CASSVRLGGYEQFF.